Sequencing of this T cell receptor beta chain was carried out in a study of OX40 agonist ivuxolimab in advanced cancers. The J segment lost 5 bases and the V segment lost 6 bases, leaving 4 bases of the junction unmatched. The CDR3 sequence is 15 residues long. Germline CDR1 is SNHLY and CDR2 is FYNNEI. Autoimmune disease history or systemic immunosuppression led to patients being barred. Repertoires were generated with immunoSEQ multiplex PCR, while TCRdb's copy carries only in-frame clones and drops some. The sample contains 58,000 or so clones, 75% to 90% of which appear only once. The sequence derives from an adult with an advanced solid tumor such as melanoma, head and neck, liver or kidney cancer. Material: CD4+ or CD8+ T cells sorted from blood, obtained in a trial of the OX40 agonist ivuxolimab. The chain has TRBV2 and TRBJ2-1; 13 nucleotides match TRBD2. The DNA of the CDR3 is TGTGCCAGCAGGAGGGGGACTAGCGGGGACAATGAGCAGTTCTTC. Translation gives CASRRGTSGDNEQFF.